These T cell receptor beta chains were read from a single sample in a study of T cell responses to AZD1222 COVID-19 vaccine. Method: immunoSEQ multiplex PCR; TCRdb's copy keeps in-frame clones and lacks some. The profile covers 120,000 or so clones, with about 89% appearing a single time and around 9.3% taken by the ten largest. The sequencing used peripheral blood, collected on day 0 of AZD1222 vaccination. These receptors were taken from an adult in good health. Both conserved end residues are part of each CDR3. D genes are given only for firm matches. The size field is filled for only some rows; it gives once, few, many or a size class.

d_gene	v_gene	abundance	j_gene	CDR3nt	CDR3aa
TRBD1	TRBV6-5	-	TRBJ1-2	TGTGCCAGCAGTCCCAACCTGGGACAGGGGAGGGGCTACACCTTC	CASSPNLGQGRGYTF
-	TRBV9	-	TRBJ2-7	TGTGCCAGCAGCGGAGACTACGAGCAGTACTTC	CASSGDYEQYF
-	TRBV6-1	-	TRBJ2-7	TGTGCCAGCAGTGAACTGCGCTACGAGCAGTACTTC	CASSELRYEQYF
TRBD1	TRBV10-3	-	TRBJ2-1	TGTGCCATCAGGGGACAGGGGGGCAATGAGCAGTTCTTC	CAIRGQGGNEQFF
-	TRBV5-1	-	TRBJ1-1	TGCGCCAGCAGCTCGAAACAGGTACCTGGGACTGAAGCTTTCTTT	CASSSKQVPGTEAFF
-	TRBV14	-	TRBJ2-3	TGTGCCAGCAGTCCGGGACTCCTTAGGAGAGATACGCAGTATTTT	CASSPGLLRRDTQYF
-	TRBV15	-	TRBJ1-4	TGTGCCACCAGCTCAACTAATGAAAAACTGTTTTTT	CATSSTNEKLFF
TRBD2	TRBV13	once	TRBJ2-1	TGTGCCAGCAGCCTGGGACTAGCGGGAGTTGGTGAGCAGTTCTTC	CASSLGLAGVGEQFF
-	TRBV18	-	TRBJ2-1	TGTGCCAGCTCACAGCTCGGGACGTCCTTATACAATGAGCAGTTCTTC	CASSQLGTSLYNEQFF
-	TRBV20-1	-	TRBJ2-2	TGCAGTGCTCACTCTGGCGGGGAGCTGTTTTTT	CSAHSGGELFF
-	TRBV7-2	-	TRBJ1-6	TGTGCCAGCAGCACCAGACAGAGCTATAATTCACCCCTCCACTTT	CASSTRQSYNSPLHF
TRBD1	TRBV3-1/TRBV3-2	-	TRBJ1-1	TGTGCCAGCAGCCAATTGACAGGGGGTCTCGAAGCTTTCTTT	CASSQLTGGLEAFF
-	TRBV4-1	few	TRBJ1-1	TGCGCCAGCAGTCCAAGACAGAACACTGAAGCTTTCTTT	CASSPRQNTEAFF
-	TRBV7-8	-	TRBJ1-2	TGTGCCAGCAGCGAGGGTAACAGGGCCTACGGCTACACCTTC	CASSEGNRAYGYTF
-	TRBV14	-	TRBJ1-1	TGTGCCAGCAGCCAATCAGCCGGATACACTGAAGCTTTCTTT	CASSQSAGYTEAFF
-	TRBV6-2/TRBV6-3	-	TRBJ1-5	TGTGCCAGCAGTTACGTGGCAGGCAATCAGCCCCAGCATTTT	CASSYVAGNQPQHF
-	TRBV9	-	TRBJ1-2	TGTGCCAGCAGCGTAGCCTTCGACGGTGGCTACACCTTC	CASSVAFDGGYTF
TRBD1	TRBV10-3	-	TRBJ1-2	TGTGCCATCAGTGAGTCGGCAGGGGGCAACTATGGCTACACCTTC	CAISESAGGNYGYTF
-	TRBV7-3	-	TRBJ2-3	TGTGCCAGCAGCTTCACGGGCACCCCTGGCACAGATACGCAGTATTTT	CASSFTGTPGTDTQYF
-	TRBV28	-	TRBJ2-5	TGTGCCAGCAGTCCTGCGGGCAGTCAAGAGACCCAGTACTTC	CASSPAGSQETQYF
TRBD2	TRBV19	-	TRBJ2-1	TGTGCCAGTATGACGGCCGGGGGGGGCTCCTACAATGAGCAGTTCTTC	CASMTAGGGSYNEQFF
-	TRBV2	-	TRBJ2-7	TGTGCCAGCAGTCCGGGACGTCGGGTTCCCTACGAGCAGTACTTC	CASSPGRRVPYEQYF
-	TRBV7-3	-	TRBJ2-2	TGTGCCAGCAGCATAGACAGGAACACCGGGGAGCTGTTTTTT	CASSIDRNTGELFF
TRBD2	TRBV28	few	TRBJ2-2	TGTGCCAGCATTCCGAGGACTAGCGGGGGCCTCGGGGAGCTGTTTTTT	CASIPRTSGGLGELFF
-	TRBV19	-	TRBJ1-2	TGTGCCAGTAGTATAGTCGGCTATGGCTACACCTTC	CASSIVGYGYTF
-	TRBV7-9	-	TRBJ2-1	TGTGCCAGCAGCTTAAGAGGACCCTCAGTGCACAATGAGCAGTTCTTC	CASSLRGPSVHNEQFF
-	TRBV7-9	-	TRBJ2-7	TGTGCCAGCAGCTTAGATTCATTCTCCTACGAGCAGTACTTC	CASSLDSFSYEQYF
TRBD1	TRBV7-9	-	TRBJ1-4	TGTGCCAGCAGCTTAGGGACAGGGGAAGAAAAACTGTTTTTT	CASSLGTGEEKLFF